These 32 T cell receptor beta chains were all obtained from the same sample, sequenced in a study of human T cells and chemical hapten exposure. Time point here: patch test 1, 2 weeks after DPC sensitization. Noted treatment: therapeutic diphenylcyclopropenone sensitization with weekly scalp DPC. MiXCR, run by TCRdb on the RACE reads, gives a single entry per CDR3 protein. The repertoire has about 99,000 distinct CDR3 sequences, 9.5% to 15% of them found once; the top ten carry over 2%. Sequencing was performed on whole blood, taken in connection with sensitization to the hapten diphenylcyclopropenone (DPC). The receptors originated from a middle-aged woman with alopecia areata. Some clones in this sample may be carry-over from other donors' samples.

This clonotype was detected a few times. The J gene is TRBJ2-7, the V gene TRBV7-2; 12 bases are shared with TRBD2. V gave up 0 bases and J gave up 3 bases; unmatched junction bases: 6. This CDR3 has 17 residues. Per germline, CDR1 SGHTA and CDR2 FQGNSA. The CDR3: CASSLAGTSGWFYEQYF. In nucleotides, the CDR3 is TGTGCCAGCAGCTTAGCTGGGACTAGCGGGTGGTTCTACGAGCAGTACTTC.

As DNA, the CDR3 is TGTGCCAGCAGCGTGGGCCATAATGAAAAACTGTTTTTT. Translated, it gives CASSVGHNEKLFF. The chain is built from TRBV11-2 and TRBJ1-4; no clear D. The CDR3 consists of 13 residues. V was pared by 5 bases and J by 4 bases, with 8 bases between. Germline V gives CDR1 SGHAT, CDR2 FQNNGV.

The rearrangement links TRBV5-8 to TRBJ1-2, with D possibly being TRBD1 (5 bases). Germline V CDR1 and CDR2: SGHTS, YDEGEE. The V end was cut by 4 bases, the J end by 4 bases, with 14 bases between. This CDR3 is built from 14 residues. The CDR3 nucleotides read TGTGCCAGCAGCATGCTAGGGGTTAGCTATGGCTACACCTTC. It translates to CASSMLGVSYGYTF.

On this clonotype itself: This may be a read error: a much more frequent sequence differs by one nucleotide. This chain links TRBV6-2 or TRBV6-3 with TRBJ2-2, with a weak D call TRBD2 (5 bases). With 4 bases removed from V and 2 bases from J, the gap between germline ends came to 14 bases. The CDR3 length is 16 residues. Germline V CDR1 and CDR2: MNHEY, SVGEGT. CDR3 loop: CASSCQRRTNTGELFF. DNA of the CDR3: TGTGCCAGCAGTTGCCAGCGGCGGACCAACACCGGGGAGCTGTTTTTT.

This sequence joins TRBV4-1 and TRBJ1-1; 7 nucleotides agree with TRBD1. Germline V lookup: CDR1 MGHRA, CDR2 YSYEKL. V trimming: 3 bases; J trimming: 0 bases; junction bases outside the gene matches: 4. The CDR3 spans 15 residues. In DNA form, the CDR3 reads TGCGCCAGCAGCCAGTATGACAGGGTGAACACTGAAGCTTTCTTT. As protein: CASSQYDRVNTEAFF.

The chain couples TRBV29-1 to TRBJ1-4; D unresolved. Trimming took 2 bases from V and 9 from J, leaving 16 bases between them. The CDR3 consists of 14 residues. Germline values: CDR1 SQVTM, CDR2 ANQGSEA. The CDR3 here is CSVEIPGTVQKLFF. The CDR3 DNA reads TGCAGCGTTGAAATTCCCGGTACGGTTCAAAAACTGTTTTTT.

The chain has TRBV27 and TRBJ2-7, with D possibly being TRBD2 (6 bases). This CDR3 spans 15 amino acids. Germline V gene data show CDR1 as MNHEY and CDR2 as SMNVEV (reference sequence). Trimming pared 6 bases from V and 2 bases from J, leaving 17 bases between. CDR3 sequence reads: CASSPDASVTYEQYF. The CDR3 DNA reads TGTGCCAGCAGCCCGGACGCTAGCGTGACCTACGAGCAGTACTTC.

The V and J genes are TRBV4-1 and TRBJ2-3; D is ambiguous. CDR1 and CDR2 (germline): MGHRA, YSYEKL. V lost 4 bases to trimming and J lost 1 base, with 12 bases between them. The CDR3 totals 15 residues. CDR3 protein: CASSRPAPGTDTQYF. The CDR3 DNA reads as TGCGCCAGCAGCCGCCCAGCGCCTGGCACAGATACGCAGTATTTT.

This clonotype was picked up many times. CDR3 loop: CASSQELGDTGYEQYF. In DNA, the CDR3 is TGTGCCAGCAGCCAAGAGTTAGGAGACACTGGTTACGAGCAGTACTTC. J is TRBJ2-7 and V is TRBV4-2; D unclear. Trimming removed 0 bases from V and 4 bases from J, with 16 bases in between. The germline gives CDR1 LGHNA, CDR2 YNFKEQ. This CDR3 has 16 amino acids.

The rearrangement joins TRBV21-1 to TRBJ2-5; the table's D call, TRBD1, was not checked against the DNA. TRBV21-1 is an annotated pseudogene. The CDR3 length is 13 residues. CDR3 in amino acids: CASSRDRGETQYF. DNA for the CDR3: TGTGCCAGCAGCAGAGACAGAGGAGAGACCCAGTACTTC.

The chain carries TRBV4-3 and TRBJ2-3; no clear D gene. The CDR3 spans 16 residues. Per germline, CDR1 LGHNA and CDR2 YSLEER. Deletions cut 0 bases from V and 1 base from J, with 11 bases between. CDR3 DNA: TGCGCCAGCAGCCAAGATCTCCCCGGAGGCACAGATACGCAGTATTTT. Protein sequence: CASSQDLPGGTDTQYF.

This clonotype was found a few times. The chain carries TRBV27 and TRBJ2-7; 7 bases are a match to TRBD1. The CDR3 is 14 amino acids. Trimming took 2 bases from V and 7 from J; bases not matched to a gene: 8. The V gene's germline CDR1 is MNHEY and CDR2 SMNVEV (reference sequence). In DNA form, the CDR3 reads TGTGCCAGCAGTTTAATCGGGACAGTATTGGAGCAGTACTTC. It is translated as CASSLIGTVLEQYF.

In this sample, this clonotype turned up a few times. The chain recombines TRBV11-2 with TRBJ1-2; weak D call: TRBD1 (6 bases). Germline CDR1 SGHAT, CDR2 FQNNGV. V was clipped by 6 bases and J by 4 bases, with 18 bases between them. The CDR3 contains 15 residues. This CDR3 reads CASSRSEGQSYGYTF. CDR3 nucleotides: TGTGCCAGCAGTCGCAGTGAAGGACAGAGCTATGGCTACACCTTC.

A few counts support this clonotype. The chain uses TRBV7-8 and TRBJ1-4, with 9 bases that match TRBD1. Per germline, CDR1 SGHVS and CDR2 FQNEAQ. The V and J ends lost 5 bases and 7 bases, in that order; junction bases with no gene match: 8. The CDR3 has 15 amino acids. The CDR3 protein is CASSTYRDRAEKLFF. CDR3 sequence (DNA): TGTGCCAGCAGCACGTACCGGGACAGGGCTGAAAAACTGTTTTTT. Full variable domain (rest looked up from reference TRBV7-8 and TRBJ1-4): GAGVSQSPRYKVAKRGQDVALRCDPISGHVSLFWYQQALGQGPEFLTYFQNEAQLDKSGLPSDRFFAERPEGSVSTLKIQRTQQEDSAVYLCASSTYRDRAEKLFFGSGTQLSVL.

The chain recombines TRBV20-1 with TRBJ2-7; 8 positions match TRBD2. The CDR3 runs 15 residues. Trimming cost V 1 base and J 1 base; bases outside gene matches: 6. CDR1 and CDR2 from the germline V gene are DFQATT and SNEGSKA (reference sequence). Written as DNA, the CDR3 is TGCAGTGCTAGAGTAAGCGGGAGAACGTCCTACGAGCAGTACTTC. Amino acid sequence: CSARVSGRTSYEQYF.

This clonotype was counted a few times. The chain joins TRBV7-9 to TRBJ2-7, with TRBD2 matching 15 bases. V gave up 2 bases and J gave up 2 bases; unmatched junction bases: 13. The CDR3 spans 20 residues. Germline CDR1 SEHNR, CDR2 FQNEAQ (reference sequence). CDR3 nucleotides: TGTGCCAGCAGCTTATTCTCCAGCTCCGGGACTAGCGGGAGGACCTACGAGCAGTACTTC. The encoded protein is CASSLFSSSGTSGRTYEQYF.

The chain uses TRBV24-1 and TRBJ2-5, with D maybe TRBD1 (6 bases). Per germline, CDR1 KGHDR and CDR2 SFDVKD. The germline V and J ends were trimmed by 1 base and 2 bases, with 7 bases remaining between them. The CDR3 is made up of 14 amino acids. The CDR3 sequence: CATSDFGQQETQYF. CDR3 bases: TGTGCCACCAGTGATTTTGGACAGCAAGAGACCCAGTACTTC.

J is TRBJ2-7 and V is TRBV6-5; 7 positions agree with TRBD1. Germline V gives CDR1 MNHEY, CDR2 SVGAGI. After removal of 2 bases from V and 0 bases from J, the junction contained 4 bases not matched to a gene. The length of the CDR3 is 15 residues. CDR3 protein: CASSYGTASSYEQYF. The CDR3, as DNA: TGTGCCAGCAGTTACGGGACAGCCTCCTCCTACGAGCAGTACTTC.

This clonotype has a count of ten or more. The chain links TRBV2 to TRBJ2-3, with no clear D. V was trimmed by 3 bases and J by 3 bases, leaving 4 bases between them. The CDR3 consists of 12 residues. CDR1 and CDR2 from the germline V gene are SNHLY and FYNNEI. Here the CDR3 reads CASSELTDTQYF. DNA of the CDR3: TGTGCCAGCAGTGAGCTTACAGATACGCAGTATTTT.

The chain couples TRBV4-2 to TRBJ2-1; no definite D call. This CDR3 is 17 amino acids long. Germline CDR1 LGHNA, CDR2 YNFKEQ. The ends were cut back, 0 bases at V and 4 bases at J, with 16 bases in the middle. The CDR3 reads CASSQDEASKTYNEQFF. The CDR3 DNA follows: TGTGCCAGCAGCCAAGATGAGGCCTCGAAAACTTACAATGAGCAGTTCTTC.

The chain carries TRBV25-1 and TRBJ2-4; D is possibly TRBD2 (7 bases). This CDR3 comprises 15 residues. Per the germline V gene, CDR1 is MGHDK and CDR2 is SYGVNS. Trimming cost V 6 bases and J 6 bases, with 18 bases left between them. The CDR3: CASRSSGGLGNIQYF. The CDR3 DNA reads as TGTGCCAGCAGATCTTCGGGGGGCCTCGGAAACATTCAGTACTTC.

This clonotype was seen repeatedly, ten times or more. The V and J genes are TRBV20-1 and TRBJ1-1; 8 nucleotides agree with TRBD1. Germline V gene lookup returns CDR1 DFQATT and CDR2 SNEGSKA (reference sequence). V lost 6 bases and J lost 5; bases outside the gene matches: 14. The CDR3 has 15 amino acids. The CDR3 DNA reads TGCAGTGCGGGGGAGCAGGGGGCAGGTGGGACTGAAGCTTTCTTT. This gives the protein CSAGEQGAGGTEAFF.

This chain uses TRBV7-6 with TRBJ1-5; no firm D call. Trimming removed 1 base at V and 5 bases at J, with 6 bases between. This CDR3 has 13 amino acids. Germline V CDR1 and CDR2: SGHVS, FNYEAQ. CDR3 loop: CASSLVHDQPQHF. CDR3 sequence (DNA): TGTGCCAGCAGCTTAGTGCACGATCAGCCCCAGCATTTT.

The CDR3 nucleotides are TGTGCCAGCAGCCTCAGAGCGGGAATTTACACCGGGGAGCTGTTTTTT. Translated, it gives CASSLRAGIYTGELFF. The chain uses TRBV7-8 and TRBJ2-2; 7 bases are a match to TRBD2. Trimming cost V 5 bases and J 3 bases; bases outside gene matches: 9. Germline loops: CDR1 SGHVS, CDR2 FQNEAQ. This CDR3 is 16 amino acids long.

V gene TRBV7-2 combines with J gene TRBJ2-5; the D gene could be TRBD1 or TRBD2 (5 bases each). V dropped 2 bases and J dropped 3 bases, with 7 bases sitting between them. CDR3 length: 13 residues. Germline V gene lookup returns CDR1 SGHTA and CDR2 FQGNSA. Here the CDR3 reads CASSLMGEETQYF. DNA of the CDR3: TGTGCCAGCAGCTTAATGGGGGAAGAGACCCAGTACTTC.

The gene calls are TRBV19 and TRBJ2-3; D is undetermined. CDR3 length equals 14 residues. Trimming left V 4 bases short and J 2 bases short, with 10 bases between. Germline lookup yields CDR1 LNHDA and CDR2 SQIVND (reference sequence). CDR3 residues: CASSTDYTTDTQYF. Written as DNA, the CDR3 is TGTGCCAGTAGTACTGATTATACCACAGATACGCAGTATTTT.

This clonotype was seen many times. The chain has TRBV28 and TRBJ1-6; 12 nucleotides align to TRBD1. The germline V gene has CDR1 MDHEN and CDR2 SYDVKM. V lost 6 bases, J lost 0 bases, and 9 bases stayed unmatched. The CDR3 runs 19 residues. CDR3 DNA sequence: TGTGCCAGCAGGAGATGGGACAGGGGGCGAGTCTCCTATAATTCACCCCTCCACTTT. This translates into CASRRWDRGRVSYNSPLHF. Together with reference TRBV28 and TRBJ1-6, the CDR3 gives the full variable domain: DVKVTQSSRYLVKRTGEKVFLECVQDMDHENMFWYRQDPGLGLRLIYFSYDVKMKEKGDIPEGYSVSREKKERFSLILESASTNQTSMYLCASRRWDRGRVSYNSPLHFGNGTRLTVT.

This clonotype has at least ten counts. The chain uses TRBV7-9 and TRBJ1-1, with TRBD1 matching 9 bases. The CDR3 is 16 residues long. Germline loops: CDR1 SEHNR, CDR2 FQNEAQ (reference sequence). Trimming removed 5 bases from V and 0 bases from J; junction bases left unmatched: 7. CDR3: CASSNIYRGLNTEAFF. As DNA, the CDR3 is TGTGCCAGCAGCAACATTTACAGGGGGCTGAACACTGAAGCTTTCTTT.

This clonotype has more than one count but fewer than ten. The chain employs TRBV28 and TRBJ2-1, with 10 bases matching TRBD1. Per germline, CDR1 MDHEN and CDR2 SYDVKM. V was pared by 4 bases and J by 10 bases, with 16 bases of the junction left unmatched. This CDR3 has 17 amino acids. The CDR3 protein is CASSSGTGVGITMEQFF. DNA for the CDR3: TGTGCCAGCAGTTCAGGGACAGGGGTCGGGATTACTATGGAGCAGTTCTTC.

This clonotype was detected ten times or more. The V gene is TRBV7-8, the J gene TRBJ2-7; 14 nucleotides align to TRBD2. This CDR3 comprises 15 residues. Per germline, CDR1 SGHVS and CDR2 FQNEAQ. The ends lost 6 bases at V and 4 bases at J; junction bases unmatched: 5. The DNA of the CDR3 is TGTGCCAGCAGTTCCGGGACTAGCGGGAGATACGAGCAGTACTTC. Residues: CASSSGTSGRYEQYF.

The chain couples TRBV7-2 to TRBJ2-7, with 12 bases that match TRBD2. This CDR3 region has 17 residues. V lost 4 bases and J lost 13; bases outside the gene matches: 20. Per the germline V gene, CDR1 is SGHTA and CDR2 is FQGNSA. The CDR3 region is CASSSETGLAGGPPTYF. CDR3 nucleotides: TGTGCCAGCAGCTCCGAAACGGGCCTAGCGGGAGGGCCTCCAACATACTTC.

The chain joins TRBV5-1 to TRBJ2-3; possible D gene TRBD2, 6 bases. Germline values: CDR1 SGHRS, CDR2 YFSETQ. The CDR3 has 15 amino acids. Trimming removed 5 bases from V and 4 bases from J, with 17 bases in between. The CDR3 DNA sequence: TGCGCCAGCAGGAGGGGCGGGACCTATGCAGATACGCAGTATTTT. Amino acid sequence: CASRRGGTYADTQYF.